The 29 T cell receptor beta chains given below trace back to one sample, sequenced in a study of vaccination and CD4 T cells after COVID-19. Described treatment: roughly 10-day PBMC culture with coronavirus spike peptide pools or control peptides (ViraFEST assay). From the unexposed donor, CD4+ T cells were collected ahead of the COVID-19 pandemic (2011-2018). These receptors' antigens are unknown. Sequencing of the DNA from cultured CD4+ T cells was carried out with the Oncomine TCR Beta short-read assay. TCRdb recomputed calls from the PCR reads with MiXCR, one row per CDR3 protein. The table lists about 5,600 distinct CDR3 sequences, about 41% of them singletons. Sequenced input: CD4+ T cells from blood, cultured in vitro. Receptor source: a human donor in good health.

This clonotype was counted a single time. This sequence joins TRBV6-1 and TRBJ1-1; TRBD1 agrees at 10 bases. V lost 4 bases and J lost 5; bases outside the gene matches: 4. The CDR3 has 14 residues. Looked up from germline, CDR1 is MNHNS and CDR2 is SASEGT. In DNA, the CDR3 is TGTGCCAGCAGTGTAGGACAGGGGGAAACTGAAGCTTTCTTT. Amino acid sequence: CASSVGQGETEAFF.

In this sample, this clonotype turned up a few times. CDR3 nucleotide sequence: TGTGCCAGCAGTGGTCGACAGGGGGCGGTGGGAGAAGCTTTCTTT. Amino acid sequence: CASSGRQGAVGEAFF. The chain joins TRBV6-1 to TRBJ1-1; 10 bases agree with TRBD1. Trimming took 4 bases from V and 8 from J; bases not matched to a gene: 10. Germline CDR1 reads MNHNS; CDR2 reads SASEGT. The CDR3 sequence is 15 residues long.

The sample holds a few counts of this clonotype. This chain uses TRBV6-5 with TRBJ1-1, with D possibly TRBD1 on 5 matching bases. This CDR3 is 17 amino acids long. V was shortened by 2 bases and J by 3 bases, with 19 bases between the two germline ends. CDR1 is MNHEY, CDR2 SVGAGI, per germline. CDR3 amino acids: CASSYRGTLGGDTEAFF. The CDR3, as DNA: TGTGCCAGCAGTTACCGGGGGACCTTGGGCGGTGACACTGAAGCTTTCTTT.

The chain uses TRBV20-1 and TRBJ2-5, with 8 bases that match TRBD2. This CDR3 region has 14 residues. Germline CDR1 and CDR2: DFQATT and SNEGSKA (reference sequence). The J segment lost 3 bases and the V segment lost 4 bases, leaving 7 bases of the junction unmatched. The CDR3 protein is CSAIRSGVKETQYF. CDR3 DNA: TGCAGTGCTATCCGTAGCGGGGTCAAAGAGACCCAGTACTTC.

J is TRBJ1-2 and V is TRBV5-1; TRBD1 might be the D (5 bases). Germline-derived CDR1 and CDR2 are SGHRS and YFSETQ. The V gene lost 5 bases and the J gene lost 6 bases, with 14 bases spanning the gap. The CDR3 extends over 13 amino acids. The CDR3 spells CASRTTESHGYTF. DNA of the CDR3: TGCGCCAGCAGGACGACAGAATCCCATGGCTACACCTTC.

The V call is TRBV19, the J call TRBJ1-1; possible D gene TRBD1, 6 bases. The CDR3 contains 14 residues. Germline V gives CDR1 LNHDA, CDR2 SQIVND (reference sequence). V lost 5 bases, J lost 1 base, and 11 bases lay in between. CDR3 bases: TGTGCCAGTAGTCAGGGGCGTTGGAACACTGAAGCTTTCTTT. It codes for CASSQGRWNTEAFF. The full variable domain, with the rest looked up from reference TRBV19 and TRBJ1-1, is DGGITQSPKYLFRKEGQNVTLSCEQNLNHDAMYWYRQDPGQGLRLIYYSQIVNDFQKGDIAEGYSVSREKKESFPLTVTSAQKNPTAFYLCASSQGRWNTEAFFGQGTRLTVV.

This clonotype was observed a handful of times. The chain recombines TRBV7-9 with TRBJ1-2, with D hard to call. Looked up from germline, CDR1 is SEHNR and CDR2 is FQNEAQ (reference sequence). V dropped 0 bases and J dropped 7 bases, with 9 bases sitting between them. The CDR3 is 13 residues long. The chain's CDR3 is CASSLATLGGYTF. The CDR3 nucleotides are TGTGCCAGCAGCTTAGCAACCTTGGGTGGCTACACCTTC.

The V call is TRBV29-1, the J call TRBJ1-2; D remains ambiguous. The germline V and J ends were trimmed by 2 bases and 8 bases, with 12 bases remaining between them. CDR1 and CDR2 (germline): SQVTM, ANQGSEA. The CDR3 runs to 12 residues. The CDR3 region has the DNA TGCAGCGTTGAAAAGGGTCTTATCGGCTACACCTTC. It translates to CSVEKGLIGYTF.

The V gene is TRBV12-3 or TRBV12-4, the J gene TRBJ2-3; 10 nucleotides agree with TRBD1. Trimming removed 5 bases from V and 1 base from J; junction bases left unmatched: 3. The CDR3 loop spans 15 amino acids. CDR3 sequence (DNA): TGTGCCAGCAGTAGACAGGGGGCGCGCACAGATACGCAGTATTTT. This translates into CASSRQGARTDTQYF.

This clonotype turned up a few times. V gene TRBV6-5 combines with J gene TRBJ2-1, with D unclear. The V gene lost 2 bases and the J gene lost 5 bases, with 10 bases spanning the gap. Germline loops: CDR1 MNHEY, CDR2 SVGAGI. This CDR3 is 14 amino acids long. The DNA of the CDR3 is TGTGCCAGCAGTTACGATACATCTGACAATGAGCAGTTCTTC. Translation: CASSYDTSDNEQFF.

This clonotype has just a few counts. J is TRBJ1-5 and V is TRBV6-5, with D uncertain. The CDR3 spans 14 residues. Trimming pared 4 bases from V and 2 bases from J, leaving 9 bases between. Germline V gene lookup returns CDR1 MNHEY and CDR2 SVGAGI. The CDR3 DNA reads TGTGCCAGCAGTTCCGGGAGGGGCAATCAGCCCCAGCATTTT. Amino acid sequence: CASSSGRGNQPQHF.

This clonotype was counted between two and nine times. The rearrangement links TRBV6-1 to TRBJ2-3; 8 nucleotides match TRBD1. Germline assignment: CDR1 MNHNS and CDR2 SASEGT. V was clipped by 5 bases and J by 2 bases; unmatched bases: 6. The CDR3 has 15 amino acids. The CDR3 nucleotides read TGTGCCAGCAGTAGCACAGGGGGTCCCACAGATACGCAGTATTTT. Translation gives CASSSTGGPTDTQYF.

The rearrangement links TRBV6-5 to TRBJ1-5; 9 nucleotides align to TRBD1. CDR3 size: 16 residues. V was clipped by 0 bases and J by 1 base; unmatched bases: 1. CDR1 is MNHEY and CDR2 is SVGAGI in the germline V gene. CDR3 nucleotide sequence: TGTGCCAGCAGTTACTCGACAGGGGGAAGCAATCAGCCCCAGCATTTT. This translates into CASSYSTGGSNQPQHF.

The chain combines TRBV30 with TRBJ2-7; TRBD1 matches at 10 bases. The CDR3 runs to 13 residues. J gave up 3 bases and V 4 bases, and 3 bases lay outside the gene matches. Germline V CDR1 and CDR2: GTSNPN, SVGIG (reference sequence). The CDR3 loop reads CAWNRDRGYEQYF. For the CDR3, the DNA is TGTGCCTGGAATAGGGACAGGGGCTACGAGCAGTACTTC.

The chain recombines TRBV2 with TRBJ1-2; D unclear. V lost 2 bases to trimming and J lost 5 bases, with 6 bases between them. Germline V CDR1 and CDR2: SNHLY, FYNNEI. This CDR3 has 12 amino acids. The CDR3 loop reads CASSESGYGYTF. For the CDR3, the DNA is TGTGCCAGCAGTGAAAGTGGGTATGGCTACACCTTC.

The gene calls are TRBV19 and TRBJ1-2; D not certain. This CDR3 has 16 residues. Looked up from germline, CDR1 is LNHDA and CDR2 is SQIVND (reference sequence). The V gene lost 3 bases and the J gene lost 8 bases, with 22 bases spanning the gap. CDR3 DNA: TGTGCCAGTAGTATGAGGCAACGGGAGGCCTTTGGCGGCTACACCTTC. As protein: CASSMRQREAFGGYTF.

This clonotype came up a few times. The CDR3 nucleotides are TGTGCCATAGCCCCTGGACGAGGACAAGAGACCCAGTACTTC. Translation gives CAIAPGRGQETQYF. The chain has TRBV10-3 and TRBJ2-5; no firm D call. The germline V gene has CDR1 ENHRY and CDR2 SYGVKD. The CDR3 loop spans 14 amino acids. V was shortened by 9 bases and J by 2 bases, with 16 bases between the two germline ends.

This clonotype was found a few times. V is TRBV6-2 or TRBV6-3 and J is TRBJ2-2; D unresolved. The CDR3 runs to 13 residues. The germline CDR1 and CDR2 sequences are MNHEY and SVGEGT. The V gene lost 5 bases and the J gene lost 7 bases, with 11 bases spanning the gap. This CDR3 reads CASSLRWNGELFF. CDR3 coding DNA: TGTGCCAGCAGTCTCCGATGGAACGGGGAGCTGTTTTTT.

The CDR3 sequence: CASRGPYSNQPQHF. The CDR3 DNA is TGTGCCAGCAGAGGGCCGTATAGCAATCAGCCCCAGCATTTT. The chain joins TRBV27 to TRBJ1-5, with D hard to call. The CDR3 contains 14 residues. Germline V gene lookup returns CDR1 MNHEY and CDR2 SMNVEV (reference sequence). Trimming removed 6 bases at V and 0 bases at J, with 9 bases between.

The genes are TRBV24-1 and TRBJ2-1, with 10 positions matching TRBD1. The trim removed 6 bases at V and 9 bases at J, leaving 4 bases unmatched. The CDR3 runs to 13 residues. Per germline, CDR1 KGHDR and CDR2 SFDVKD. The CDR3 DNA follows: TGTGCCACCAGTAGGGGACAGGGGAGTGAGCAGTTCTTC. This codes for CATSRGQGSEQFF.

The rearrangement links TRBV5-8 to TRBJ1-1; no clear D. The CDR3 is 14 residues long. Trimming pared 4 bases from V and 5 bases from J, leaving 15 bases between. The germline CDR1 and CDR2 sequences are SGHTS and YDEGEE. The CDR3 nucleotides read TGTGCCAGCAGCCGCGGAGGTTACGGGACTGAAGCTTTCTTT. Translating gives CASSRGGYGTEAFF.

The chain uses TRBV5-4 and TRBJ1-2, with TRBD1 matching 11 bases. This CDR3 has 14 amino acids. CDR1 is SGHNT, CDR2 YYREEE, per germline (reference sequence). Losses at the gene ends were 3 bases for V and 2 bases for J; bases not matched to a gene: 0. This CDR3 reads CASSWDRGNYGYTF. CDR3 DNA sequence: TGTGCCAGCAGCTGGGACAGGGGGAACTATGGCTACACCTTC.

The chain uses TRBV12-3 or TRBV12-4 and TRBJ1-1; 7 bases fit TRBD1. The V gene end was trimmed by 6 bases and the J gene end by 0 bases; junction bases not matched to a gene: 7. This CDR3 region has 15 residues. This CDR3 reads CASRETGWVNTEAFF. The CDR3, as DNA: TGTGCCAGCAGGGAGACAGGGTGGGTGAACACTGAAGCTTTCTTT.

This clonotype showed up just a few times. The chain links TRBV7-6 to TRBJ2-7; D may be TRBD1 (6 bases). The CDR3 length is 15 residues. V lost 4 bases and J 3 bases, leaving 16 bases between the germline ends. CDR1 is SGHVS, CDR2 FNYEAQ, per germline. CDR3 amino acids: CASSSPMTGFYEQYF. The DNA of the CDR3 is TGTGCCAGCAGCTCCCCTATGACAGGATTCTACGAGCAGTACTTC.

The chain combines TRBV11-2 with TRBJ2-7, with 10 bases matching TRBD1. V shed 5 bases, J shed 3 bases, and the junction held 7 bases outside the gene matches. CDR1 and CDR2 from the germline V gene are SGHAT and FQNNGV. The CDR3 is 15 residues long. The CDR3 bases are TGTGCCAGCAGCCTACGGACAGGGGGAGACTACGAGCAGTACTTC. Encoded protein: CASSLRTGGDYEQYF.

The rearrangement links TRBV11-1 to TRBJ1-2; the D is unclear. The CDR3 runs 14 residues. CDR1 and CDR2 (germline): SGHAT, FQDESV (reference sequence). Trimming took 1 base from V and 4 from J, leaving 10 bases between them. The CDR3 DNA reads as TGTGCCAGCAGCTTAGGATCGGAATTCTATGGCTACACCTTC. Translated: CASSLGSEFYGYTF.

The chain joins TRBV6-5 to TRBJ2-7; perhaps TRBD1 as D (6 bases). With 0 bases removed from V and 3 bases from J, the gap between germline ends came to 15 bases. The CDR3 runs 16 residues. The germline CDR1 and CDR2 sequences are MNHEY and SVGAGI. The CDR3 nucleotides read TGTGCCAGCAGTTACTCGCAGGGGCACGAATTCTACGAGCAGTACTTC. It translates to CASSYSQGHEFYEQYF.

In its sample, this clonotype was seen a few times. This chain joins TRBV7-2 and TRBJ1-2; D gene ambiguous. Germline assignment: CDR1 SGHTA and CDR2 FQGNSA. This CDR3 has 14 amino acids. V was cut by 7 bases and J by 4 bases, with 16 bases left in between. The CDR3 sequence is CASTAPGSLYGYTF. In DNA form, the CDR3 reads TGTGCCAGCACCGCGCCGGGCAGCCTCTATGGCTACACCTTC.

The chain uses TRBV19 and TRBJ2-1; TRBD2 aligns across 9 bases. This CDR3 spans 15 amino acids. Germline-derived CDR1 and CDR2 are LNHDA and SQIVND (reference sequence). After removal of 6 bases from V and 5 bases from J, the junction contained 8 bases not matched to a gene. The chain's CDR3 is CASRNNAGGNNEQFF. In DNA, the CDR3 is TGTGCCAGTAGGAATAACGCGGGGGGGAACAATGAGCAGTTCTTC.